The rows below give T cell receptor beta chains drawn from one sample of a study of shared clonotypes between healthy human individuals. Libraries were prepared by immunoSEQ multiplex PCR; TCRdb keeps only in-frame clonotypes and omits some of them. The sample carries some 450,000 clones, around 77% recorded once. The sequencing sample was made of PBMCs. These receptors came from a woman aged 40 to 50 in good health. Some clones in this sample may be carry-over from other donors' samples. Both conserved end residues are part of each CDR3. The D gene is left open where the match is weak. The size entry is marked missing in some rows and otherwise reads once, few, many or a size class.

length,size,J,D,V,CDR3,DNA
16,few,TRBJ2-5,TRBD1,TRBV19,CASLGTGGAGRGIQYF,TGTGCCAGTCTTGGGACAGGGGGAGCGGGAAGAGGAATCCAGTACTTC
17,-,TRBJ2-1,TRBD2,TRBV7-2,CASSVTSGRAGGNEQFF,TGTGCCAGCAGCGTAACTAGCGGGAGGGCCGGGGGCAATGAGCAGTTCTTC
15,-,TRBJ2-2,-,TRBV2,CASITGSGNTGELFF,TGTGCCAGCATAACCGGGTCGGGAAACACCGGGGAGCTGTTTTTT
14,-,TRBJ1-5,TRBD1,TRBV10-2,CASTDGQGFQPQHF,TGCGCCAGCACTGACGGACAGGGATTTCAGCCCCAGCATTTT
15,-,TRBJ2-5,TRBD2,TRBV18,CASSQEREGRETQYF,TGTGCCAGCTCACAAGAGCGGGAGGGCCGAGAGACCCAGTACTTC
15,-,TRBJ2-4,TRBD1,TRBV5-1,CASSRAGTGANIQYF,TGCGCCAGCAGCCGTGCCGGGACAGGGGCCAACATTCAGTACTTC
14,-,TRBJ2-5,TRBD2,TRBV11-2,CASSLLAGEETQYF,TGTGCCAGCAGCTTACTAGCGGGAGAAGAGACCCAGTACTTC
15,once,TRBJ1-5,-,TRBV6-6,CASRRDLLGNQPQHF,TGTGCCAGCAGACGGGACCTATTGGGCAATCAGCCCCAGCATTTT
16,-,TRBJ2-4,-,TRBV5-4,CASSPGLDSAKNIQYF,TGTGCCAGCAGCCCGGGACTGGACTCGGCCAAAAACATTCAGTACTTC
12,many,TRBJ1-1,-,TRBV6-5,CASSYSTGAAFF,TGTGCCAGCAGTTACTCGACGGGGGCAGCTTTCTTT
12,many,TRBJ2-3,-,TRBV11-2,CASSTRQDTQYF,TGTGCCAGCAGCACCCGTCAAGATACGCAGTATTTT
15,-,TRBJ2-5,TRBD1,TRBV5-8,CASSDRTGYQETQYF,TGTGCCAGCAGCGATCGGACAGGATACCAAGAGACCCAGTACTTC
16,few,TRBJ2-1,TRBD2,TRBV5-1,CASSQTIAGSYNEQFF,TGCGCCAGCAGCCAAACCATAGCGGGTTCCTACAATGAGCAGTTCTTC
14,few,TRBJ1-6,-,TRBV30,CAWSVQFRGSSLHF,TGTGCCTGGAGTGTACAATTCAGAGGGTCGTCCCTCCACTTT
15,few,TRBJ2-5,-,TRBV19,CASSTLERKQETQYF,TGTGCCAGTAGTACCTTGGAGCGTAAGCAAGAGACCCAGTACTTC
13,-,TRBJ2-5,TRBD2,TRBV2,CASSSGSQETQYF,TGTGCCAGCTCAAGCGGGAGCCAAGAGACCCAGTACTTC